This passage covers 23 T cell receptor beta chains from one sample sequenced in a study of PD-1 blockade in classical Hodgkin lymphoma. Generated by immunoSEQ multiplex PCR, the TCRdb table keeps only in-frame clones and is missing some. The sample records 9,900 or so clones, 60% to 85% being singletons. With no exception, relapse followed autologous stem cell transplantation in all patients, and brentuximab vedotin exposure varied. The source was peripheral blood mononuclear cells (PBMCs), collected at baseline. The receptors here all came from a human donor with classical Hodgkin lymphoma.

V usage is TRBV2 and J usage is TRBJ2-7; D is unresolved. The V gene's germline CDR1 is SNHLY and CDR2 FYNNEI. This CDR3 is built from 13 residues. V lost 6 bases and J lost 6, with 15 bases in between. CDR3 amino acids: CASRTGQTVEQYF. The CDR3 nucleotides are TGTGCCAGCAGGACGGGCCAAACCGTCGAGCAGTACTTC.

The chain employs TRBV5-1 and TRBJ2-1; D is possibly TRBD2 (6 bases). Germline CDR1 and CDR2: SGHRS and YFSETQ. The CDR3 contains 13 residues. Trimming took off 4 bases at V and 14 bases at J, with 19 bases between the two ends. The CDR3 region has the DNA TGCGCCAGCAGCCGTCAGATGGGGCCGGGGGAGTTCTTC. Translating it yields CASSRQMGPGEFF.

The chain combines TRBV6-1 with TRBJ1-1; D gene ambiguous. Germline CDR1 and CDR2: MNHNS and SASEGT. The CDR3 is made up of 13 amino acids. V was cut by 11 bases and J by 0 bases, with 13 bases left in between. The CDR3 sequence is CAGGVGLNTEAFF. The CDR3, as DNA: TGTGCCGGCGGGGTAGGCTTGAACACTGAAGCTTTCTTT.

J is TRBJ1-4 and V is TRBV4-2, with 7 bases matching TRBD1. Germline CDR1 and CDR2: LGHNA and YNFKEQ. Trimming took 3 bases from V and 3 from J; bases not matched to a gene: 10. This CDR3 spans 17 amino acids. This CDR3 is CASSQTPDRASNEKLFF. In nucleotides, the CDR3 is TGTGCCAGCAGCCAGACCCCCGACAGGGCCTCTAATGAAAAACTGTTTTTT.

V gene TRBV9 combines with J gene TRBJ2-6; unclear D gene. The CDR3 is 17 amino acids. The germline CDR1 and CDR2 sequences are SGDLS and YYNGEE. Trimming shortened V by 7 bases and J by 5 bases, and 22 bases separated the two germline ends. CDR3 sequence: CASHSTLKQSRANVLTF. CDR3 nucleotide sequence: TGTGCCAGCCATAGCACACTCAAACAAAGTCGGGCCAACGTCCTGACTTTC. The variable domain in full, with the rest retrieved from reference TRBV9 and TRBJ2-6, is DSGVTQTPKHLITATGQRVTLRCSPRSGDLSVYWYQQSLDQGLQFLIQYYNGEERAKGNILERFSAQQFPDLHSELNLSSLELGDSALYFCASHSTLKQSRANVLTFGAGSRLTVL.

The chain joins TRBV4-2 to TRBJ2-7; 8 positions match TRBD2. J lost 3 bases, V lost 5 bases, and 12 bases had no gene match. CDR3 length: 16 residues. The germline V gene has CDR1 LGHNA and CDR2 YNFKEQ. The CDR3 DNA reads as TGTGCCAGCAGCTTGATGGCTAGCGGGCTCGTCTACGAGCAGTACTTC. It translates to CASSLMASGLVYEQYF.

The rearrangement uses TRBV19 and TRBJ1-4, with a weak D call TRBD1 (5 bases). Germline CDR1 is LNHDA and CDR2 is SQIVND (reference sequence). Trimming took off 3 bases at V and 3 bases at J, with 17 bases between the two ends. This CDR3 is built from 17 residues. In nucleotides, the CDR3 is TGTGCCAGTAGTATTAACCCGACAGACCCCTCTAATGAAAAACTGTTTTTT. Its translation: CASSINPTDPSNEKLFF.

The V gene is TRBV4-2, the J gene TRBJ1-1; D gene uncertain. The CDR3 covers 15 residues. Trimming left V 0 bases short and J 5 bases short, with 13 bases between. Looked up from germline, CDR1 is LGHNA and CDR2 is YNFKEQ. The CDR3 DNA reads TGTGCCAGCAGCCAAGATCAGGCCGGTCGAACTGAAGCTTTCTTT. This codes for CASSQDQAGRTEAFF.

The chain joins TRBV27 to TRBJ2-3; tentatively, D is TRBD2 (5 bases). The CDR3 length is 16 residues. V lost 2 bases and J 0 bases, leaving 12 bases between the germline ends. From germline, CDR1 is MNHEY and CDR2 SMNVEV (reference sequence). CDR3 residues: CASSLKWEWSTDTQYF. The CDR3 bases are TGTGCCAGCAGTTTAAAGTGGGAGTGGAGCACAGATACGCAGTATTTT.

The CDR3 nucleotides are TGTGCCATCAGTCCGGACCGAGAAGAAAAACTGTTTTTT. It is translated as CAISPDREEKLFF. The chain employs TRBV10-3 and TRBJ1-4; D uncertain. The CDR3 spans 13 residues. Germline V gives CDR1 ENHRY, CDR2 SYGVKD. V lost 5 bases and J 8 bases, leaving 12 bases between the germline ends.

This sequence joins TRBV5-1 and TRBJ1-3, with D unresolved. Per germline, CDR1 SGHRS and CDR2 YFSETQ. V was cut by 4 bases and J by 9 bases, with 17 bases left in between. This CDR3 spans 14 amino acids. Here the CDR3 reads CASSIGSYGSTIYF. Written as DNA, the CDR3 is TGCGCCAGCAGCATCGGGTCCTACGGGAGCACCATATATTTT. Combining the CDR3 with reference TRBV5-1 and TRBJ1-3 gives the whole variable domain KAGVTQTPRYLIKTRGQQVTLSCSPISGHRSVSWYQQTPGQGLQFLFEYFSETQRNKGNFPGRFSGRQFSNSRSEMNVSTLELGDSALYLCASSIGSYGSTIYFGEGSWLTVV.

The rearrangement joins TRBV14 to TRBJ1-2; D might be TRBD1 (5 bases). Germline V gives CDR1 SGHDN, CDR2 FVKESK. This CDR3 is 14 amino acids long. The ends were cut back, 1 base at V and 4 bases at J, with 10 bases in the middle. CDR3 region: CASSQASGSYGYTF. The DNA for the CDR3 is TGTGCCAGCAGCCAAGCTTCAGGGAGCTATGGCTACACCTTC.

V and J are TRBV6-5 and TRBJ2-7; no definite D call. The CDR3 is made up of 11 amino acids. CDR1 and CDR2 (germline): MNHEY, SVGAGI. With 6 bases removed from V and 3 bases from J, the gap between germline ends came to 6 bases. The CDR3 loop is CASRMGYEQYF. The CDR3 DNA reads as TGTGCCAGCAGGATGGGCTACGAGCAGTACTTC.

Sample share makes this clone medium-sized. V gene TRBV6-1 combines with J gene TRBJ1-2, with D possibly being TRBD1 (6 bases). The germline CDR1 and CDR2 sequences are MNHNS and SASEGT. The length of the CDR3 is 12 residues. Trimming shortened V by 6 bases and J by 8 bases, and 13 bases separated the two germline ends. CDR3 sequence (DNA): TGTGCCAGCAGGGATACAGGGCCCGGCTACACCTTC. Its protein product is CASRDTGPGYTF.

The chain joins TRBV9 to TRBJ2-1, with D unresolved. This CDR3 contains 17 residues. Trimming removed 0 bases at V and 0 bases at J, with 13 bases between. In germline, CDR1 is SGDLS, CDR2 YYNGEE. The CDR3 DNA is TGTGCCAGCAGCGTAGCCCAGACAAAGAGCTCCTACAATGAGCAGTTCTTC. This gives the protein CASSVAQTKSSYNEQFF.

The gene calls are TRBV30 and TRBJ2-7; 8 nucleotides line up with TRBD2. The CDR3 covers 13 residues. The germline V gene encodes CDR1 GTSNPN and CDR2 SVGIG (reference sequence). V trimming: 4 bases; J trimming: 9 bases; junction bases outside the gene matches: 11. Here the CDR3 DNA reads TGTGCCTGGAACCCACTAGCGGAGAAGGGGCAGTACTTC. Its protein is CAWNPLAEKGQYF.

The genes are TRBV27 and TRBJ2-7; D remains ambiguous. CDR1 and CDR2 (germline): MNHEY, SMNVEV (reference sequence). V lost 6 bases and J 2 bases, leaving 8 bases between the germline ends. The CDR3 is 12 residues long. In DNA, the CDR3 is TGTGCCAGCAGCCCAACCGCCTACGAGCAGTACTTC. Amino acid sequence: CASSPTAYEQYF.

The chain combines TRBV5-4 with TRBJ1-2; 7 bases match TRBD1. The V gene end was trimmed by 3 bases and the J gene end by 3 bases; junction bases not matched to a gene: 5. The CDR3 covers 14 residues. Germline V gene lookup returns CDR1 SGHNT and CDR2 YYREEE (reference sequence). In nucleotides, the CDR3 is TGTGCCAGCAGCTGGCAGGGGGTTGACTATGGCTACACCTTC. Translation: CASSWQGVDYGYTF. Full variable domain (outside the CDR3, taken from reference TRBV5-4 and TRBJ1-2): ETGVTQSPTHLIKTRGQQVTLRCSSQSGHNTVSWYQQALGQGPQFIFQYYREEENGRGNFPPRFSGLQFPNYSSELNVNALELDDSALYLCASSWQGVDYGYTFGSGTRLTVV.

V and J are TRBV7-6 and TRBJ2-1; possibly TRBD1 or TRBD2 for D (5 bases each). This CDR3 contains 15 residues. V was shortened by 5 bases and J by 8 bases, with 19 bases between the two germline ends. CDR1 SGHVS and CDR2 FNYEAQ come from the germline V gene. CDR3 nucleotide sequence: TGTGCCAGCAGCCCCATCGGGGCGCTTACGGATGAGCAGTTCTTC. This gives the protein CASSPIGALTDEQFF.

This clone was seen only once. J is TRBJ2-5 and V is TRBV6-5; 11 bases agree with TRBD2. The CDR3 covers 15 residues. The V gene end was trimmed by 7 bases and the J gene end by 2 bases; junction bases not matched to a gene: 6. CDR1 and CDR2 from the germline V gene are MNHEY and SVGAGI. CDR3 bases: TGTGCCAGCAATAGACTAGCGGGGAAACAAGAGACCCAGTACTTC. Encoded protein: CASNRLAGKQETQYF.

This chain connects TRBV5-1 to TRBJ2-5; maybe TRBD1 (6 bases). The DNA end is a closer match to TRBJ2-7, so the J assignment may be wrong. The CDR3 has 13 residues. Germline loops: CDR1 SGHRS, CDR2 YFSETQ. This chain's CDR3 is CASSGRDTYEQYF. CDR3 in DNA: TGCGCCAGCAGCGGCCGGGACACCTACGAGCAGTACTTC.

The chain's CDR3 is CASSQGQFQETQYF. CDR3 nucleotides: TGCGCCAGCAGTCAAGGACAGTTTCAAGAGACCCAGTACTTC. The chain uses TRBV10-1 and TRBJ2-5; possible D gene TRBD1, 6 bases. V lost 5 bases and J lost 2, with 12 bases in between. Per germline, CDR1 WNHNN and CDR2 SYGVQD (reference sequence). This CDR3 contains 14 residues.

Here the CDR3 reads CASSMEPGALEQFF. The CDR3 bases are TGTGCCAGTAGTATGGAGCCAGGGGCGCTTGAGCAGTTCTTC. The V call is TRBV19, the J call TRBJ2-1; maybe TRBD1 (6 bases). The length of the CDR3 is 14 residues. CDR1 and CDR2 from the germline V gene are LNHDA and SQIVND (reference sequence). Trimming took 3 bases from V and 9 from J, leaving 15 bases between them.